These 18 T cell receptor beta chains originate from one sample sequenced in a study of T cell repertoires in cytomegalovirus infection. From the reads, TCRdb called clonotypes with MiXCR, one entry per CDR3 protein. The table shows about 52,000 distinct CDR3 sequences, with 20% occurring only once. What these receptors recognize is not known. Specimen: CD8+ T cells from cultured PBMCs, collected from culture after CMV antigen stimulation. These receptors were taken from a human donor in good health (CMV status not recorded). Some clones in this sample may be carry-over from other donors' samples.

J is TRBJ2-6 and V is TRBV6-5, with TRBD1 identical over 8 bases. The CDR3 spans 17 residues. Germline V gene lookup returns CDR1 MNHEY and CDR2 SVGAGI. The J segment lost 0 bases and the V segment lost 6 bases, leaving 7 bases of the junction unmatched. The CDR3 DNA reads TGTGCCAGCAGCCAGGGGGCAGCTTACTCTGGGGCCAACGTCCTGACTTTC. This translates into CASSQGAAYSGANVLTF.

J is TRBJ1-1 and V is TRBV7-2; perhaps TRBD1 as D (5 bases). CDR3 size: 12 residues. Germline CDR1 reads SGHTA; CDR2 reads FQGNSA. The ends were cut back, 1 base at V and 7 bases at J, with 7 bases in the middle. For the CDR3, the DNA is TGTGCCAGCAGCTTAGGGGGACTTGAAGCTTTCTTT. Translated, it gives CASSLGGLEAFF. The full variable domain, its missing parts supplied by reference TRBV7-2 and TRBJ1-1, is GAGVSQSPSNKVTEKGKDVELRCDPISGHTALYWYRQSLGQGLEFLIYFQGNSAPDKSGLPSDRFSAERTGGSVSTLTIQRTQQEDSAVYLCASSLGGLEAFFGQGTRLTVV.

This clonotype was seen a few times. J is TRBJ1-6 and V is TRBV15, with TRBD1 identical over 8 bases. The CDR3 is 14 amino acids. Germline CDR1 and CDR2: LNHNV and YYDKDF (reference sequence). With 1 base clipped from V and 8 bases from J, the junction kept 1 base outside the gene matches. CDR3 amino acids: CATSRVQGDSPLHF. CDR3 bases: TGTGCCACCAGCAGAGTACAGGGGGATTCACCCCTCCACTTT.

The CDR3 DNA reads as TGTGCCAGCAGTTCTACAGGGTTCCAGCCCCAGCATTTT. This translates into CASSSTGFQPQHF. This chain connects TRBV12-3 or TRBV12-4 to TRBJ1-5; possible D gene TRBD1, 6 bases. Trimming left V 4 bases short and J 7 bases short, with 11 bases between. The CDR3 is made up of 13 amino acids.

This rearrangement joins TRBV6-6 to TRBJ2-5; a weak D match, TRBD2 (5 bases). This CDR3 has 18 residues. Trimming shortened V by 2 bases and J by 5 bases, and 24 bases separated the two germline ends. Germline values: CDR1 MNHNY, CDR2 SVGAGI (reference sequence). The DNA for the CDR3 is TGTGCCAGCAGTTACCCATCACGCCCCAGCGGTGAAAGGGAGACCCAGTACTTC. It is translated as CASSYPSRPSGERETQYF.

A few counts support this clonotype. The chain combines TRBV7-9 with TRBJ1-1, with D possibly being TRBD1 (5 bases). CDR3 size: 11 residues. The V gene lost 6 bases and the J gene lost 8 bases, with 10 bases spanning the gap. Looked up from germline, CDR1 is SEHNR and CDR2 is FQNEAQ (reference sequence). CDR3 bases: TGTGCCAGCAGTTCCGGGGCAGAAGCTTTCTTT. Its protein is CASSSGAEAFF.

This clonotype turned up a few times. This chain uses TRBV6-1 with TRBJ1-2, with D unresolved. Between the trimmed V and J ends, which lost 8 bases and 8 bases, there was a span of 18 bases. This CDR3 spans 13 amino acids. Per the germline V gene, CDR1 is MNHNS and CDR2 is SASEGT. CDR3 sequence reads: CASEAYLGRGYTF. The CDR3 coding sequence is TGTGCCAGCGAGGCCTACCTTGGCCGGGGCTACACCTTC.

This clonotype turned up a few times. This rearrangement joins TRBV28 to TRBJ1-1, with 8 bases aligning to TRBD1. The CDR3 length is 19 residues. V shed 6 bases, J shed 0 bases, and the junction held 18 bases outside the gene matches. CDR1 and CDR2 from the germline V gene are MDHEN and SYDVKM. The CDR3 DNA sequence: TGTGCCAGCAGGCGCCATGGACAGGGCAAAAGGGAGATGAACACTGAAGCTTTCTTT. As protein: CASRRHGQGKREMNTEAFF.

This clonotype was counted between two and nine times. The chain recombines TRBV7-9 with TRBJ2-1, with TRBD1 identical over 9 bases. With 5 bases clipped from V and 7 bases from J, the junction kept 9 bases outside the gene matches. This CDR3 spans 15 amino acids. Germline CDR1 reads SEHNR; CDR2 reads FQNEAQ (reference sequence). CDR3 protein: CASSPGPGQGNEQFF. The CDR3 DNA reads TGTGCCAGCAGCCCTGGACCGGGACAGGGAAATGAGCAGTTCTTC.

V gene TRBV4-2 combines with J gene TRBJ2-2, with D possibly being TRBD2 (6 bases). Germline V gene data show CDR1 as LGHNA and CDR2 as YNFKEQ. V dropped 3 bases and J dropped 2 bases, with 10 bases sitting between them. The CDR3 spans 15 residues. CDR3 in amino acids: CASSHSGGNTGELFF. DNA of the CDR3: TGTGCCAGCAGCCATTCCGGGGGAAACACCGGGGAGCTGTTTTTT.

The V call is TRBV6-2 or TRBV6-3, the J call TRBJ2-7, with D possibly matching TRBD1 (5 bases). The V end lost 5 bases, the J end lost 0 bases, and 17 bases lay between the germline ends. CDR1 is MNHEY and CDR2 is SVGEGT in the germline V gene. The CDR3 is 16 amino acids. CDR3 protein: CASSTFLDSHSYEQYF. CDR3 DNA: TGTGCCAGCAGTACCTTTCTCGACAGCCACTCCTACGAGCAGTACTTC.

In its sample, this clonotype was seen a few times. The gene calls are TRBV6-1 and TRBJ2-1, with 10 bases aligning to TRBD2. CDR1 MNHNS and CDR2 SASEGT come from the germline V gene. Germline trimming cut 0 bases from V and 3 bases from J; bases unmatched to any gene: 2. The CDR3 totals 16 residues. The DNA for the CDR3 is TGTGCCAGCAGTGAAGCTAGCGGGGGGTTCTACAATGAGCAGTTCTTC. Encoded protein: CASSEASGGFYNEQFF.

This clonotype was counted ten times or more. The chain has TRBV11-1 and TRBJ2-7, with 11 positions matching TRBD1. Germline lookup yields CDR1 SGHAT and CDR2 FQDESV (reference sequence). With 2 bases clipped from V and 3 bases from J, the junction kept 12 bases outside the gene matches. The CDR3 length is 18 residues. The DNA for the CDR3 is TGTGCCAGCAGCTTAAGACCGGGACAGGGGGTCAATAGCTACGAGCAGTACTTC. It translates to CASSLRPGQGVNSYEQYF.

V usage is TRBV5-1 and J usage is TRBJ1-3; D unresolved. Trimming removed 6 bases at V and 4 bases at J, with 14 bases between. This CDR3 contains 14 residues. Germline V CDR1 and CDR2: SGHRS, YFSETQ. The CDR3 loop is CASTFGPAGNTIYF. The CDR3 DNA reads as TGCGCCAGCACCTTCGGGCCAGCCGGAAACACCATATATTTT. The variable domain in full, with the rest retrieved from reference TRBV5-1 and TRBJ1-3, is KAGVTQTPRYLIKTRGQQVTLSCSPISGHRSVSWYQQTPGQGLQFLFEYFSETQRNKGNFPGRFSGRQFSNSRSEMNVSTLELGDSALYLCASTFGPAGNTIYFGEGSWLTVV.

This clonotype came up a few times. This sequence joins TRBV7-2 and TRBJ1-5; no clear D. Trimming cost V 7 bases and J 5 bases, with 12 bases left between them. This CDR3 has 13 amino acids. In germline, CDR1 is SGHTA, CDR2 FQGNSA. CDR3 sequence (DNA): TGTGCCAGCACTTTGGGAAGCGATCAGCCCCAGCATTTT. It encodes CASTLGSDQPQHF.

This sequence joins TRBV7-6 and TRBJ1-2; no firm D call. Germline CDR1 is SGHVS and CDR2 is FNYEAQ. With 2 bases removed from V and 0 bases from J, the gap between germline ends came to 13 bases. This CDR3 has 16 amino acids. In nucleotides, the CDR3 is TGTGCCAGCAGCTTAACGGTCGGTAACGCTAACTATGGCTACACCTTC. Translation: CASSLTVGNANYGYTF. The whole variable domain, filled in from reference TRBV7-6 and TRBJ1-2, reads GAGVSQSPRYKVTKRGQDVALRCDPISGHVSLYWYRQALGQGPEFLTYFNYEAQQDKSGLPNDRFSAERPEGSISTLTIQRTEQRDSAMYRCASSLTVGNANYGYTFGSGTRLTVV.

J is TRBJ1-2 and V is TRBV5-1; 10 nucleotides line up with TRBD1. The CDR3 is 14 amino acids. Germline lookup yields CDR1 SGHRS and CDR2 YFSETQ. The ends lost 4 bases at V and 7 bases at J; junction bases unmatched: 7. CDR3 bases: TGCGCCAGCAGCGAGGGACAGGGGATTGCTGGCTACACCTTC. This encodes CASSEGQGIAGYTF.

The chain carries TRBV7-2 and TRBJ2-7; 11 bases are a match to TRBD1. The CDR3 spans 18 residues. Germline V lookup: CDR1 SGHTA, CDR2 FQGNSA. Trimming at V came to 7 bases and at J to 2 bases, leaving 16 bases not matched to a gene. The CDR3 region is CASIQGDRGLERTYEQYF. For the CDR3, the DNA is TGTGCCAGCATCCAAGGGGACAGGGGGTTAGAACGTACCTACGAGCAGTACTTC.